The clone carrying this T cell receptor (beta chain) came up once. Its antigen is as yet unknown. In the source study's methods: What underpinned the distant-metastasis classifier for papillary thyroid cancer was the set of CDR3 differences across clinicopathological groups. TCRdb reanalyzed the PCR reads via MiXCR. TCRdb's processing, not the authors', yielded these V and J calls. Found here are about 92,000 clones, under 15% of them singletons; the top ten hold roughly 3.9%. Treatment of any kind had been given to no patient before thyroid surgery. This sample is drawn from a study of metastatic and nonmetastatic thyroid tumors. Study summary: Repertoires were compared across blood and tumor or nodule tissue from malignant and benign thyroid patients.

Findings and caveats of the study: When malignant thyroid tumors were compared with benign nodules, TCR beta diversity was reportedly significantly higher in the malignant tumors. This held in both blood and tumor samples.

V was pared by 3 bases and J by 2 bases, with 4 bases of the junction left unmatched. Germline CDR1 reads SEHNR; CDR2 reads FQNEAQ (reference sequence). The CDR3 sequence is 14 residues long. J is TRBJ2-7 and V is TRBV7-9; 7 bases align to TRBD1. Sequencing input: blood. The sequence derives from a female donor with papillary thyroid cancer or a benign thyroid nodule (not recorded which). Some clones in this sample may be carry-over from other donors' samples. CDR3 bases: TGTGCCAGCAGCTTCTCCGGGACAGCCTACGAGCAGTACTTC. Translation: CASSFSGTAYEQYF.